This T cell receptor (beta chain) was retrieved from a study of regulatory T cells in long-lasting Graves disease. Overall study findings and caveats: Thyroid tissue went unexamined; only peripheral blood was analyzed. Lower TCR diversity characterized persistent Graves' patients relative to newly diagnosed patients.

Stated time point: newly diagnosed GD, antithyroid drugs for less than 3 months. Scientists built the TCR library using RNA that was extracted from PBMCs. Staff took approximately 10 milliliters of peripheral blood and put it into EDTA tubes. Points on this clonotype: The target antigen is unknown.

To make TCR beta libraries, researchers used iRepertoire HTBI primers and Arm-PCR of CDR3 regions. MiXCR, applied by TCRdb to the multiplex PCR reads, yields one record per CDR3 protein. The data show approximately 210,000 distinct CDR3 sequences, approximately 20% seen once. Sequencing was performed on peripheral blood mononuclear cells (PBMCs), taken at new diagnosis, from a patient treated with antithyroid drugs. The receptor's source is a female donor with Graves disease.

The CDR3 coding sequence is TGTGCCAGCAGCCAAGAAGACCGTGGCTTAGAGCAGTTCTTC. Encoded protein: CASSQEDRGLEQFF. The V gene is TRBV4-2, the J gene TRBJ2-1, with unresolved D. CDR1 and CDR2 (germline): LGHNA, YNFKEQ. CDR3 length equals 14 residues. Trimming removed 0 bases at V and 10 bases at J, with 13 bases between.